Shown below are 20 T cell receptor beta chains from a single sample sequenced in a study of T cells in women clearing cervical HPV infection. Profiling relied on immunoSEQ multiplex PCR, and the TCRdb table lists in-frame clones only, not all of them. The listing contains about 31,000 clones. The sequenced sample consisted of blood buffy coat. These receptor sequences come from a woman between 18 and 70 years old with a cervical HPV16 infection that either progressed to CIN3+ or cleared (not recorded which).

A remark on this clone: Coverage ceases 3 residues before the CDR3 finishes, and the germline J gene fills in the end. The V and J genes are TRBV20-1 and TRBJ2-3, with TRBD2 matching 12 bases. With 4 bases clipped from V and 4 bases from J, the junction kept 12 bases outside the gene matches. CDR3 length equals 17 residues. In germline, CDR1 is DFQATT, CDR2 SNEGSKA (reference sequence). CDR3 DNA, as far as it was read: TGCAGTGCTACCTCTAGCGGGAGGGCCCTCGTGGCAGATACG. Translated: CSATSSGRALVADT. The complete CDR3 reads CSATSSGRALVADTQYF.

Worth noting for this clone: The read stops 3 residues short of the end of the CDR3; the missing end is completed from the germline J gene. The rearrangement uses TRBV19 and TRBJ1-2; D is possibly TRBD1 (6 bases). The germline gives CDR1 LNHDA, CDR2 SQIVND (reference sequence). The CDR3 runs to 12 residues. Partial CDR3 DNA: TGTGCCAGTAGACAGGGTGGGGATACC. This encodes CASRQGGDT. In full, the CDR3 reads CASRQGGDTYTF.

Here the CDR3 reads CSARVGGRETQYF. The CDR3 bases that were read are TGCAGTGCTAGAGTCGGGGGTAGAGAGACC. This rearrangement joins TRBV20-1 to TRBJ2-5; the D gene is possibly TRBD2 (6 bases). The CDR3 extends 3 residues past the end of the read, so its final part is completed from the germline J gene. With 1 base removed from V and 4 bases from J, the gap between germline ends came to 10 bases. This CDR3 comprises 13 residues. The V gene's germline CDR1 is DFQATT and CDR2 SNEGSKA (reference sequence).

Turning to this clone: The read ends 3 residues early relative to the CDR3; the germline J gene fills the gap. The genes are TRBV7-9 and TRBJ1-1; 7 nucleotides align to TRBD1. From germline, CDR1 is SEHNR and CDR2 FQNEAQ (reference sequence). J gave up 6 bases and V 4 bases, and 11 bases lay outside the gene matches. The CDR3 runs to 15 residues. Partial CDR3 DNA: TGTGCCAGCAGCTCTACGGACAGGTGGAGGGCTGAA. It encodes CASSSTDRWRAE. The entire CDR3 protein reads CASSSTDRWRAEAFF.

The CDR3 reads CSARMSGRSHQPQHF. The CDR3 bases that were read are TGCAGTGCTAGAATGTCGGGGAGGTCCCATCAGCCC. This chain links TRBV20-1 with TRBJ1-5; no clear D. The CDR3 goes on 3 residues after the read ends, and that part is filled in from the germline J gene. The CDR3 is 15 amino acids. CDR1 is DFQATT and CDR2 is SNEGSKA in the germline V gene (reference sequence). Trimming shortened V by 2 bases and J by 5 bases, and 16 bases separated the two germline ends.

For this clone: The read gets to within 3 residues of the CDR3 end, and the germline J gene fills in the rest. The chain couples TRBV5-1 to TRBJ2-5; 14 positions match TRBD2. The CDR3 extends over 15 amino acids. The germline V gene encodes CDR1 SGHRS and CDR2 YFSETQ. V was clipped by 6 bases and J by 4 bases; unmatched bases: 5. The CDR3 bases that were read are TGCGCCAGCAACCTTGGGACTAGCGGGGGAGAGACC. Translation gives CASNLGTSGGET. The CDR3 as a whole reads CASNLGTSGGETQYF. The full variable domain, completed using reference TRBV5-1 and TRBJ2-5, is KAGVTQTPRYLIKTRGQQVTLSCSPISGHRSVSWYQQTPGQGLQFLFEYFSETQRNKGNFPGRFSGRQFSNSRSEMNVSTLELGDSALYLCASNLGTSGGETQYFGPGTRLLVL.

A word on this clone: The observed sequence ends 3 residues before the CDR3 terminus, with the missing tail filled in from the germline J gene. V and J are TRBV18 and TRBJ1-5; no clear D gene. Germline values: CDR1 KGHSH, CDR2 LQKENI. This CDR3 has 16 amino acids. The V and J ends lost 3 bases and 1 base respectively, with 13 bases between them. CDR3 bases read: TGTGCCAGCTCACCTGTCCAGGTCTGGAGCAATCAGCCC. Translation: CASSPVQVWSNQP. The whole CDR3 sequence reads CASSPVQVWSNQPQHF.

In regard to this clone: The missing CDR3 end, 3 residues past where the read stops, is filled in from the germline J gene. The chain is built from TRBV7-2 and TRBJ1-6, with D perhaps matching TRBD1 (6 bases). V was shortened by 1 base and J by 10 bases, with 14 bases between the two germline ends. Germline CDR1 is SGHTA and CDR2 is FQGNSA. The CDR3 is 15 amino acids. CDR3 amino acids: CASSLVRGGWSPLHF. Partial CDR3 DNA: TGTGCCAGCAGCTTAGTTCGTGGGGGCTGGTCACCC.

Comments on this clone: The CDR3 extends 3 residues past the end of the read, so its final part is completed from the germline J gene. This chain uses TRBV5-1 with TRBJ2-7; TRBD2 agrees at 13 bases. The CDR3 extends over 17 amino acids. CDR1 is SGHRS, CDR2 YFSETQ, per germline. V shed 0 bases, J shed 3 bases, and the junction held 6 bases outside the gene matches. The sequenced CDR3 bases are TGCGCCAGCAGCTTGGGGACTAGCGGGAGAGGTCACTACGAG. Protein sequence: CASSLGTSGRGHYE. The full CDR3 reads CASSLGTSGRGHYEQYF.

Concerning this clone itself: The DNA ends 3 residues before the CDR3 does, and the rest of the CDR3 is filled in from the germline J gene. This chain links TRBV19 with TRBJ1-4; 7 bases fit TRBD1. This CDR3 comprises 13 residues. J was trimmed by 5 bases and V by 9 bases; bases with no gene match: 6. CDR1 is LNHDA and CDR2 is SQIVND in the germline V gene (reference sequence). CDR3 DNA (partial): TGTGCCAGCTCGGGACAGCAAAATGAAAAA. It encodes CASSGQQNEK. The whole CDR3 reads CASSGQQNEKLFF.

The CDR3 loop is CASSILAGIYF. The CDR3 bases that were read are TGTGCCAGCAGTATACTAGCGGGT. This chain connects TRBV2 to TRBJ1-3; D remains ambiguous. The read ends 3 residues before the CDR3 terminus; that terminus is restored from the germline J gene. The germline V gene encodes CDR1 SNHLY and CDR2 FYNNEI. CDR3 length equals 11 residues. The full variable domain, rest sourced from reference TRBV2 and TRBJ1-3, is EPEVTQTPSHQVTQMGQEVILRCVPISNHLYFYWYRQILGQKVEFLVSFYNNEISEKSEIFDDQFSVERPDGSNFTLKIRSTKLEDSAMYFCASSILAGIYFGEGSWLTVV.

Remarks on this clone: Read data end 3 residues before the CDR3 end; the end is taken from the germline J gene. V usage is TRBV7-3 and J usage is TRBJ2-3; D perhaps matches TRBD2 (7 bases). Germline V gives CDR1 SGHTA, CDR2 FQGTGA. V gave up 5 bases and J gave up 1 base, with 13 bases separating them. CDR3 length equals 15 residues. CDR3 DNA, as far as it was read: TGTGCCAGCAGCCTAAAGGGGGGGGGCACAGATACG. It encodes CASSLKGGGTDT. The full CDR3 protein reads CASSLKGGGTDTQYF.

Points on this clone: The read comes to an end 3 residues before the CDR3 does, leaving the germline J gene to fill in the end. The V gene is TRBV7-2, the J gene TRBJ1-4, with D possibly matching TRBD1 (5 bases). This CDR3 has 15 amino acids. CDR1 and CDR2 from the germline V gene are SGHTA and FQGNSA. Partial CDR3 DNA: TGTGCCAGCAGCCCCCAGACAGCCGATTATTCACCA. This translates into CASSPQTADYSP. The whole CDR3 region reads CASSPQTADYSPLFF.

In regard to this clone: The read halts 3 residues ahead of the CDR3 end, with the missing end drawn from the germline J gene. The V gene is TRBV19, the J gene TRBJ2-5; 7 nucleotides line up with TRBD1. In germline, CDR1 is LNHDA, CDR2 SQIVND (reference sequence). The trim removed 5 bases at V and 2 bases at J, leaving 8 bases unmatched. This CDR3 region has 15 residues. The part of the CDR3 DNA that was read is TGTGCCAGTAGTCGATCGACAGGGATACAAGAGACC. Translated: CASSRSTGIQET. The CDR3 as a whole reads CASSRSTGIQETQYF.

On this clone: The missing CDR3 end, 3 residues past where the read stops, is filled in from the germline J gene. This sequence joins TRBV6-2 or TRBV6-3 and TRBJ2-7, with TRBD1 matching over 9 bases. This CDR3 is 13 amino acids long. V shed 10 bases, J shed 0 bases, and the junction held 4 bases outside the gene matches. The germline V gene has CDR1 MNHEY and CDR2 SVGEGT. CDR3 DNA (partial): TGTGCCACCAGGACAGGGGCCTCCTACGAG. Encoded protein: CATRTGASYE. The full-length CDR3 reads as CATRTGASYEQYF.

As regards this clone: The read finishes 3 residues shy of the CDR3 end, and the germline J gene is used to complete it. The chain couples TRBV20-1 to TRBJ2-5, with D possibly matching TRBD1 (6 bases). From germline, CDR1 is DFQATT and CDR2 SNEGSKA (reference sequence). Trimming pared 1 base from V and 3 bases from J, leaving 18 bases between. The CDR3 contains 16 residues. CDR3 sequence: CSARANRAQKEETQYF. The part of the CDR3 DNA that was read is TGCAGTGCTAGAGCCAACAGGGCGCAGAAAGAAGAGACC.

With regard to this clone: The read halts 3 residues ahead of the CDR3 end, with the missing end drawn from the germline J gene. This chain uses TRBV5-1 with TRBJ2-2; D may be TRBD1 (6 bases). Germline CDR1 reads SGHRS; CDR2 reads YFSETQ. The CDR3 has 16 amino acids. The CDR3 protein is CASRAGAQATNEKLFF. CDR3 bases read: TGCGCCAGCAGAGCAGGGGCGCAGGCAACTAATGAAAAG.

As regards this clone: Coverage ceases 3 residues before the CDR3 finishes, and the germline J gene fills in the end. The chain has TRBV7-3 and TRBJ2-3, with TRBD2 matching over 9 bases. From germline, CDR1 is SGHTA and CDR2 FQGTGA. CDR3 length: 17 amino acids. The trim removed 5 bases at V and 2 bases at J, leaving 11 bases unmatched. Incomplete CDR3 DNA: TGTGCCAGCAGCGTAGGACTAGCGCTAGATAACACAGATACG. Translation: CASSVGLALDNTDT. From start to end, the CDR3 is CASSVGLALDNTDTQYF.

Concerning this clone: At one boundary the junction diverges from the germline segment, which might be a read error. The read stops 3 residues short of the end of the CDR3; the missing end is completed from the germline J gene. The gene calls are TRBV5-6 and TRBJ1-2, with D perhaps matching TRBD1 (5 bases). Germline CDR1 reads SGHDT; CDR2 reads YYEEEE. The CDR3 is 14 amino acids. Here the CDR3 reads CASSPPGTKYGYTF. The part of the CDR3 DNA that was read is TGTGCCAGCAGCCCCCCCGGGACTAAGTATGGC.

With respect to this clone: Read data end 3 residues before the CDR3 end; the end is taken from the germline J gene. The chain recombines TRBV6-4 with TRBJ2-3; 12 positions agree with TRBD2. Trimming removed 5 bases from V and 4 bases from J; junction bases left unmatched: 4. The CDR3 is 15 amino acids. Germline CDR1 MRHNA, CDR2 SNTAGT. CDR3 bases read: TGTGCCAGCAGTCCGGGACTAGCGGGTTCAGATACG. Encoded protein: CASSPGLAGSDT. The entire CDR3 protein is CASSPGLAGSDTQYF.